This TCR beta chain was documented in a study of blood T cell repertoires in COVID-19. Whole-study context: Some COVID-19 samples were acute and others convalescent; all came from the United States, Italy and Spain. PBMCs, B-cell-depleted T cells, or T cells provided the cDNA or gDNA that made up the material.

Profiling relied on immunoSEQ multiplex PCR, and the TCRdb table lists in-frame clones only, not all of them. The repertoire holds 70,000 or so clones, 75% to 85% seen once, with around 15% in the top ten. There are a few counts of this clone. CDR3 size: 15 residues. Germline loops: CDR1 LNHDA, CDR2 SQIVND (reference sequence). The V and J ends lost 1 base and 0 bases respectively, with 7 bases between them. The clonotype originates from a human donor in a cohort sampled during active COVID-19. The rearrangement uses TRBV19 and TRBJ2-1; D is unclear. The specimen sequenced was peripheral blood. The CDR3 loop reads CASSIVDSSYNEQFF. The CDR3 DNA is TGTGCCAGTAGTATAGTAGATAGCTCCTACAATGAGCAGTTCTTC.